A single sample gave rise to the 23 T cell receptor beta chains below, sequenced in a study of blood T cell repertoires in COVID-19. Profiling relied on immunoSEQ multiplex PCR, and the TCRdb table lists in-frame clones only, not all of them. The sample yields fewer than 350,000 clones, approximately 86% seen once. The sample taken for sequencing was peripheral blood. The receptors were gathered from a man aged 18 to 30 with active or convalescent COVID-19.

J is TRBJ1-3 and V is TRBV13, with 9 positions matching TRBD1. Germline V gives CDR1 PRHDT, CDR2 FYEKMQ (reference sequence). V shed 3 bases and J 4 bases; nucleotides not matched to a gene: 7. The CDR3 covers 16 residues. In DNA form, the CDR3 reads TGTGCCAGCAGCTTGGGAACAGGGGGCGAAGGAAACACCATATATTTT. As protein: CASSLGTGGEGNTIYF. Full variable domain (remainder filled in from reference TRBV13 and TRBJ1-3): AAGVIQSPRHLIKEKRETATLKCYPIPRHDTVYWYQQGPGQDPQFLISFYEKMQSDKGSIPDRFSAQQFSDYHSELNMSSLELGDSALYFCASSLGTGGEGNTIYFGEGSWLTVV.

The chain couples TRBV3-1 (or the pseudogene TRBV3-2) to TRBJ2-1; tentative D call: TRBD2 (6 bases). Germline V gene lookup returns CDR1 LGHDT and CDR2 YNNKEL (reference sequence). The CDR3 has 14 amino acids. Trimming took off 1 base at V and 10 bases at J, with 14 bases between the two ends. The CDR3 sequence is CASSQGATREEQFF. Here the CDR3 DNA reads TGTGCCAGCAGCCAAGGTGCGACCCGGGAGGAGCAGTTCTTC.

This rearrangement joins TRBV25-1 to TRBJ1-2; 7 positions agree with TRBD1. Germline V gene sequence: CDR1 MGHDK, CDR2 SYGVNS. The J segment lost 0 bases and the V segment lost 3 bases, leaving 4 bases of the junction unmatched. The CDR3 sequence is 15 residues long. CDR3 region: CASSERDRANYGYTF. CDR3 nucleotides: TGTGCCAGCAGTGAGAGGGACAGAGCTAACTATGGCTACACCTTC.

This rearrangement joins TRBV7-8 to TRBJ2-7; 14 bases line up with TRBD2. Germline lookup yields CDR1 SGHVS and CDR2 FQNEAQ. The CDR3 contains 18 residues. V lost 3 bases, J lost 1 base, and 8 bases stayed unmatched. CDR3 protein: CASSLGLAGAENSYEQYF. The CDR3 DNA reads as TGTGCCAGCAGCTTGGGACTAGCGGGGGCCGAAAATTCCTACGAGCAGTACTTC.

This chain joins TRBV7-2 and TRBJ2-7, with 9 nucleotides matching TRBD2. The CDR3 extends over 19 amino acids. Germline assignment: CDR1 SGHTA and CDR2 FQGNSA. The V and J ends lost 1 base and 3 bases, in that order; junction bases with no gene match: 16. In nucleotides, the CDR3 is TGTGCCAGCAGCTTAGTTTCAGGATCCGCGGGGGGGCCGAGCTACGAGCAGTACTTC. This codes for CASSLVSGSAGGPSYEQYF.

CDR3: CASSPKEEGTGGGNTIYF. The CDR3 DNA sequence: TGTGCCAGCAGCCCCAAAGAGGAGGGGACAGGGGGTGGAAACACCATATATTTT. The chain has TRBV13 and TRBJ1-3; 11 positions agree with TRBD1. This CDR3 is built from 18 residues. The V gene's germline CDR1 is PRHDT and CDR2 FYEKMQ (reference sequence). V was clipped by 5 bases and J by 3 bases; unmatched bases: 12.

The chain combines TRBV11-2 with TRBJ2-2, with D perhaps TRBD1 (5 bases). The CDR3 has 15 amino acids. Trimming removed 2 bases from V and 1 base from J, with 8 bases in between. Germline lookup yields CDR1 SGHAT and CDR2 FQNNGV. CDR3 in DNA: TGTGCCAGCAGCTTACGGCAGGGGAACACCGGGGAGCTGTTTTTT. Its translation: CASSLRQGNTGELFF.

The chain is built from TRBV9 and TRBJ2-5; TRBD2 matches at 12 bases. CDR1 is SGDLS and CDR2 is YYNGEE in the germline V gene. This CDR3 has 16 residues. V lost 3 bases and J lost 5; bases outside the gene matches: 8. The CDR3 protein is CASSDPLAGGRETQYF. CDR3 DNA: TGTGCCAGCAGCGACCCGCTAGCGGGGGGGCGGGAGACCCAGTACTTC.

CDR3 bases: TGCAGCTATATAGCGGGGGCTCAAGAGACCCAGTACTTC. This gives the protein CSYIAGAQETQYF. The chain has TRBV29-1 and TRBJ2-5, with 9 bases lining up with TRBD2. CDR3 length: 13 residues. Losses at the gene ends were 8 bases for V and 2 bases for J; bases not matched to a gene: 6. The germline CDR1 and CDR2 sequences are SQVTM and ANQGSEA. Drawing the rest from reference TRBV29-1 and TRBJ2-5, the complete variable domain is SAVISQKPSRDICQRGTSLTIQCQVDSQVTMMFWYRQQPGQSLTLIATANQGSEATYESGFVIDKFPISRPNLTFSTLTVSNMSPEDSSIYLCSYIAGAQETQYFGPGTRLLVL.

V usage is TRBV11-2 and J usage is TRBJ2-3, with TRBD2 matching 7 bases. Trimming cost V 1 base and J 0 bases; bases outside gene matches: 7. The CDR3 consists of 17 residues. The germline V gene encodes CDR1 SGHAT and CDR2 FQNNGV. The DNA of the CDR3 is TGTGCCAGCAGCTTAGGGCGGGGGAGAACGAGCACAGATACGCAGTATTTT. The encoded protein is CASSLGRGRTSTDTQYF. The full variable domain, rest sourced from reference TRBV11-2 and TRBJ2-3, is EAGVAQSPRYKIIEKRQSVAFWCNPISGHATLYWYQQILGQGPKLLIQFQNNGVVDDSQLPKDRFSAERLKGVDSTLKIQPAKLEDSAVYLCASSLGRGRTSTDTQYFGPGTRLTVL.

The chain employs TRBV9 and TRBJ1-2; 10 bases fit TRBD1. This CDR3 contains 17 residues. V lost 2 bases and J lost 2; bases outside the gene matches: 9. Germline lookup yields CDR1 SGDLS and CDR2 YYNGEE. This chain's CDR3 is CASSVNRDRGVNYGYTF. Here the CDR3 DNA reads TGTGCCAGCAGCGTGAACCGGGACAGGGGAGTAAACTATGGCTACACCTTC. The full variable domain, rest sourced from reference TRBV9 and TRBJ1-2, is DSGVTQTPKHLITATGQRVTLRCSPRSGDLSVYWYQQSLDQGLQFLIQYYNGEERAKGNILERFSAQQFPDLHSELNLSSLELGDSALYFCASSVNRDRGVNYGYTFGSGTRLTVV.

The chain combines TRBV7-9 with TRBJ1-1; 9 bases are shared with TRBD1. V lost 5 bases to trimming and J lost 5 bases; unmatched junction nucleotides: 9. Germline CDR1 is SEHNR and CDR2 is FQNEAQ (reference sequence). CDR3 size: 15 residues. Here the CDR3 reads CASSPNTGTGTEAFF. CDR3 DNA sequence: TGTGCCAGCAGCCCGAATACCGGGACAGGGACTGAAGCTTTCTTT. The whole variable domain, remainder taken from reference TRBV7-9 and TRBJ1-1, is DTGVSQNPRHKITKRGQNVTFRCDPISEHNRLYWYRQTLGQGPEFLTYFQNEAQLEKSRLLSDRFSAERPKGSFSTLEIQRTEQGDSAMYLCASSPNTGTGTEAFFGQGTRLTVV.

J is TRBJ2-2 and V is TRBV7-9; D remains ambiguous. The CDR3 runs to 13 residues. CDR1 is SEHNR, CDR2 FQNEAQ, per germline (reference sequence). V was trimmed by 7 bases and J by 1 base, leaving 7 bases between them. CDR3 bases: TGTGCCAGCACCCCCATGAACACCGGGGAGCTGTTTTTT. This gives the protein CASTPMNTGELFF.

The V gene is TRBV6-6, the J gene TRBJ2-7; D not resolved. This CDR3 is built from 11 residues. Germline V CDR1 and CDR2: MNHNY, SVGAGI (reference sequence). Trimming left V 6 bases short and J 6 bases short, with 9 bases between. The CDR3 nucleotides are TGTGCCAGCAGCCTGCTGAGCGAGCAGTACTTC. Amino acid sequence: CASSLLSEQYF.

The chain joins TRBV5-4 to TRBJ2-2, with a tentative D call TRBD2 (5 bases). Looked up from germline, CDR1 is SGHNT and CDR2 is YYREEE (reference sequence). There are 15 residues in the CDR3. V lost 4 bases, J lost 4 bases, and 14 bases lay in between. The CDR3 sequence is CASSHTLVTTGELFF. The CDR3 nucleotides are TGTGCCAGCAGCCATACACTAGTAACCACCGGGGAGCTGTTTTTT.

The chain is built from TRBV10-2 and TRBJ2-2; 10 bases agree with TRBD1. Germline V lookup: CDR1 WSHSY, CDR2 SAAADI. The CDR3 length is 14 residues. The junction had 3 bases not matched to a gene; V was cut back by 6 bases and J by 5 bases. Here the CDR3 DNA reads TGCGCCAGCAGCGGGACAGGGGCGACCGGGGAGCTGTTTTTT. Translation gives CASSGTGATGELFF.

This clone occurred once. The rearrangement uses TRBV5-3 and TRBJ2-2; 8 bases agree with TRBD1. TRBV5-3 is noted as an ORF with a role that remains uncertain. This CDR3 comprises 20 residues. Trimming at V came to 0 bases and at J to 7 bases, leaving 20 bases not matched to a gene. DNA of the CDR3: TGTGCCAGAAGCTTGGTATACCGGGACAGGTGTCCCCCGGGCGTCGGGGAGCTGTTTTTT. Its translation: CARSLVYRDRCPPGVGELFF.

The chain is built from TRBV27 and TRBJ2-1; 7 bases are a match to TRBD2. CDR3 length: 12 amino acids. Germline V gene sequence: CDR1 MNHEY, CDR2 SMNVEV (reference sequence). Trimming at V came to 6 bases and at J to 8 bases, leaving 4 bases not matched to a gene. For the CDR3, the DNA is TGTGCCAGCAGGGGGGGGAAGGATGAGCAGTTCTTC. Protein product: CASRGGKDEQFF.

The V call is TRBV5-1, the J call TRBJ2-1; a weak D match, TRBD1 (6 bases). Per the germline V gene, CDR1 is SGHRS and CDR2 is YFSETQ. The CDR3 has 14 residues. V lost 3 bases to trimming and J lost 10 bases, with 17 bases between them. CDR3 in amino acids: CASSSARGSPEQFF. The DNA for the CDR3 is TGCGCCAGCAGCTCGGCCAGGGGTTCCCCGGAGCAGTTCTTC.

The chain combines TRBV7-9 with TRBJ2-3, with D maybe TRBD1 (7 bases). The CDR3 sequence is 17 residues long. Germline V gene data show CDR1 as SEHNR and CDR2 as FQNEAQ (reference sequence). V gave up 0 bases and J gave up 4 bases, with 17 bases separating them. Here the CDR3 reads CASSLALTGTLPDTQYF. Here the CDR3 DNA reads TGTGCCAGCAGCTTAGCGTTGACAGGGACTTTACCAGATACGCAGTATTTT.

This chain uses TRBV27 with TRBJ2-1, with 10 bases that match TRBD1. Trimming cost V 8 bases and J 2 bases; bases outside gene matches: 3. Germline V gene sequence: CDR1 MNHEY, CDR2 SMNVEV (reference sequence). CDR3 length: 14 residues. The CDR3 nucleotides are TGTGCCAGCGGCGGGACAGGGGCCTACAATGAGCAGTTCTTC. Protein sequence: CASGGTGAYNEQFF.

This clone was picked up many times. CDR3 in DNA: TGTGCCAGCAGCCAAGTGGGACTAGCGGGCTACGAGCAGTACTTC. This encodes CASSQVGLAGYEQYF. The chain has TRBV3-1 (or the pseudogene TRBV3-2) and TRBJ2-7; 12 nucleotides align to TRBD2. The V and J ends lost 1 base and 3 bases, in that order; junction bases with no gene match: 1. This CDR3 is built from 15 residues. Germline-derived CDR1 and CDR2 are LGHDT and YNNKEL (reference sequence).

The chain is built from TRBV21-1 and TRBJ2-2; the table calls TRBD1, which could not be checked here. TRBV21-1 is termed a pseudogene. The CDR3 runs 18 residues. CDR3 protein: CASSKETRRGHPSGELFF. CDR3 in DNA: TGTGCCAGCAGCAAAGAGACTCGGCGAGGACATCCGTCCGGGGAGCTGTTTTTT.